This T cell receptor (beta chain) comes out of a study of blood T cells in healthy people across ages. The second PCR ran about 6 to 12 cycles with a sample-barcoded 5' primer and J-beta primers. MiXCR, run by TCRdb on the 5' RACE reads, gives a single entry per CDR3 protein. The table has around 1,700,000 distinct CDR3 sequences, about 30% seen once; the top ten hold roughly 8.2%. This clonotype has a count of ten or more. Antigen specificity is unknown. Trimming shortened V by 3 bases and J by 2 bases, and 5 bases separated the two germline ends. CDR1 DFQATT and CDR2 SNEGSKA come from the germline V gene (reference sequence). The CDR3 is 13 amino acids. Study conclusions and caveats: Age advanced and TCR beta diversity per million T cells fell, roughly linearly.

The chain has TRBV20-1 and TRBJ2-6; D gene unclear. This clonotype was sampled from a woman aged 25 to 39 in good health. The sequencing input was blood. The CDR3 spells CSASSTGANVLTF. The CDR3 bases are TGCAGTGCTAGTAGTACTGGGGCCAACGTCCTGACTTTC.